Given below is one T cell receptor beta chain in context. The target antigen is unknown. TCRdb's copy holds only in-frame clones and misses some; the assay was immunoSEQ multiplex PCR. Here the sample spans approximately 99,000 clones, more than 70% being singletons. The sample is drawn from a study of T cell responses to AZD1222 COVID-19 vaccine. As for the study in general: The analysis combined second doses at about 4 or about 12 weeks.

This CDR3 has 14 residues. The germline CDR1 and CDR2 sequences are SNHLY and FYNNEI. V lost 5 bases, J lost 4 bases, and 7 bases stayed unmatched. Overall study results and limits: Just a handful of AZD1222 recipients tested seropositive at baseline. Donor demographics were predominantly white British with a female majority; clonal diversity may be underestimated.

The sample consisted of peripheral blood, taken on day 0 of AZD1222 vaccination. The chain recombines TRBV2 with TRBJ1-1; TRBD1 aligns across 7 bases. The source of this sequence is an adult in good health. The CDR3 DNA follows: TGTGCCAGCAGTTACAGGGGAAGGGGCACTGAAGCTTTCTTT. This gives the protein CASSYRGRGTEAFF.